Listed below are T cell receptor beta chains from one sample, sequenced in a study of neurological immune-mediated disorders. A single record per CDR3 protein comes from TCRdb applying MiXCR to the 5' RACE reads. The repertoire holds 57,000 or so distinct CDR3 sequences, with around 10% as singletons. The sequencing input was PBMCs. These receptors were taken from a man aged 30 to 39 in good health. CDR3s include the opening cysteine and the closing phenylalanine or tryptophan.

V gene: TRBV6-5
J gene: TRBJ2-5
CDR3 protein: CASSYGETQYF

V gene: TRBV11-2
J gene: TRBJ2-3
CDR3 protein: CASQENRVMTQYF

V gene: TRBV28
J gene: TRBJ2-7
CDR3 protein: CASSFPGGAGYEQYF

V gene: TRBV5-1
J gene: TRBJ2-7
CDR3 protein: CASSLDQGQGYEQYF

V gene: TRBV7-2
J gene: TRBJ1-2
CDR3 protein: CASSLAASNYGYTF

V gene: TRBV5-1
J gene: TRBJ2-5
CDR3 protein: CASSLWESETQYF

V gene: TRBV7-3
J gene: TRBJ1-2
CDR3 protein: CASSLGGSDGYTF

V gene: TRBV28
J gene: TRBJ2-3
CDR3 protein: CASSFPPGGTDTQYF

V gene: TRBV29-1
J gene: TRBJ2-2
CDR3 protein: CSVGFGFANTGELFF

V gene: TRBV5-1
J gene: TRBJ2-3
CDR3 protein: CASSLLASGTDTQYF

V gene: TRBV2
J gene: TRBJ1-1
CDR3 protein: CASKLQGNTEAFF

V gene: TRBV21-1
J gene: TRBJ2-7
CDR3 protein: CASSTGTSGPSYEQYF

V gene: TRBV6-1
J gene: TRBJ1-2
CDR3 protein: CASSYEGQGNRGYTF

V gene: TRBV5-1
J gene: TRBJ1-1
CDR3 protein: CASSLVGSLNTEAFF